This T cell receptor (beta chain) was profiled in a study of cytomegalovirus exposure and HLA in healthy donors. Study details: In a later analysis, the 90 to 150 validation repertoires were reported to have used the same platform as the 600 to 700 first-cohort repertoires. Study results and caveats: Specific recognition of CMV antigens was confirmed in vitro for a few chains (all CMV-associated).

This clone was recorded a few times. Its matching antigen is unknown. This CDR3 region has 15 residues. CDR1 is SNHLY, CDR2 FYNNEI, per germline. V gave up 5 bases and J gave up 1 base; unmatched junction bases: 4. Clones were read by immunoSEQ multiplex PCR, and TCRdb kept only the in-frame ones, dropping some. The table lists some 320,000 clones, roughly 87% of them singletons. The V call is TRBV2, the J call TRBJ2-7, with 11 positions matching TRBD2. The sequenced sample consisted of PBMCs. This sequence was found in a woman aged 25 to 39 in good health and CMV-seropositive. The CDR3 DNA is TGTGCCAGCAGTCCTCGGACTAGCGGGTCCTACGAGCAGTACTTC. Translating it yields CASSPRTSGSYEQYF.